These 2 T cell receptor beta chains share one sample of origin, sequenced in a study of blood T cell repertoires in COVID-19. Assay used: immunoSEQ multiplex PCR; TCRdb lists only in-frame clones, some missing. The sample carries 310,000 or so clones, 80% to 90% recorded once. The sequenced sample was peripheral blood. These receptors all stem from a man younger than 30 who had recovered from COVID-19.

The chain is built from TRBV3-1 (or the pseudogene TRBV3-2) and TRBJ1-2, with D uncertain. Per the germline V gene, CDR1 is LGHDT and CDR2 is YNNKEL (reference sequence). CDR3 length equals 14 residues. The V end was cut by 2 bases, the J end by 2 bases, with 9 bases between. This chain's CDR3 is CASSQTAVNYGYTF. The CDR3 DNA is TGTGCCAGCAGCCAAACGGCGGTAAACTATGGCTACACCTTC.

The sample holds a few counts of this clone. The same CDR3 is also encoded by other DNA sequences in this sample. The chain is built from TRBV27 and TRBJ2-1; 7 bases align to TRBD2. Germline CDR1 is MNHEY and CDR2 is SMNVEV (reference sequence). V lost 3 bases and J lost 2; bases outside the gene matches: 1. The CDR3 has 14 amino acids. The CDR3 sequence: CASSLAGAYNEQFF. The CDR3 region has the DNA TGTGCCAGCAGTTTGGCGGGGGCCTACAATGAGCAGTTCTTC.